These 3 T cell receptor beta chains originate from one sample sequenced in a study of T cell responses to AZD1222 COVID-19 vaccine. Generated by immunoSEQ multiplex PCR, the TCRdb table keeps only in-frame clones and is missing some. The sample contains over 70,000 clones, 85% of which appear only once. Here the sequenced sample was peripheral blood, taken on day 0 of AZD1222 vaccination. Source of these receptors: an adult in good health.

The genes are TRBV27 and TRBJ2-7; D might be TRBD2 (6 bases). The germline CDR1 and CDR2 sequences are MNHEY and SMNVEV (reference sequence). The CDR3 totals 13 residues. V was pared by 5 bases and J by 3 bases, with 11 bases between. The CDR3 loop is CASSTRDFYEQYF. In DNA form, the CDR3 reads TGTGCCAGCAGTACAAGGGACTTCTACGAGCAGTACTTC.

Here the CDR3 reads CASSIRRGGDYEQYF. The DNA of the CDR3 is TGTGCCAGTAGTATTCGAAGGGGAGGGGACTACGAGCAGTACTTC. The V call is TRBV19, the J call TRBJ2-7; the match to TRBD2 covers 7 bases. There are 15 residues in the CDR3. Germline V lookup: CDR1 LNHDA, CDR2 SQIVND (reference sequence). V lost 3 bases to trimming and J lost 3 bases; unmatched junction nucleotides: 8.

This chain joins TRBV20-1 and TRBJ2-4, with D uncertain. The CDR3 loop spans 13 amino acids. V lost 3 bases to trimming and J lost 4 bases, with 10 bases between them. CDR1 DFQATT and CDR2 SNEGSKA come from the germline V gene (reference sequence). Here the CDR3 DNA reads TGCAGTGCTAGTGGGCCTCAAAAAAACATTCAGTACTTC. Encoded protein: CSASGPQKNIQYF.